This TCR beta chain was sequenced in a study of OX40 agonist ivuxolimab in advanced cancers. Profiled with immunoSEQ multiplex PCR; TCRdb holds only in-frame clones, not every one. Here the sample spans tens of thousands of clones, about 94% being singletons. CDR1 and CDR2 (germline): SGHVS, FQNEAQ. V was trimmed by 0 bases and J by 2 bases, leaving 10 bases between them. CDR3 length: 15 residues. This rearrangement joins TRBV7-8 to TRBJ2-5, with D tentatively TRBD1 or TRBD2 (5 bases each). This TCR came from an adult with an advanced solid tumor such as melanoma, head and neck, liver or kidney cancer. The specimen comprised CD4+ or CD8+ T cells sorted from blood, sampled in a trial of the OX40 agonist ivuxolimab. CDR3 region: CASSLAGASQETQYF. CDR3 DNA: TGTGCCAGCAGCTTAGCCGGGGCCAGTCAAGAGACCCAGTACTTC.